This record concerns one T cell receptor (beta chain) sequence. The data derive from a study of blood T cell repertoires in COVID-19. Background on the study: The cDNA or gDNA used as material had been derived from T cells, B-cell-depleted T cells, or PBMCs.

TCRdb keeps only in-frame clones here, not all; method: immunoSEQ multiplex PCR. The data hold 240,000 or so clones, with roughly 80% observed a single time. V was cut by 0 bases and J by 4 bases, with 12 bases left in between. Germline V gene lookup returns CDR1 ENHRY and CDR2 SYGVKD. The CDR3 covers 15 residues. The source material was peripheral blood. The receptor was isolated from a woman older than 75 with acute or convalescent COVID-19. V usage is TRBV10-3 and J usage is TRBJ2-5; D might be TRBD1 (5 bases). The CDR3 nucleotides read TGTGCCATCAGTGAGTCAGGGCAGGGTGGAGAGACCCAGTACTTC. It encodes CAISESGQGGETQYF.